These 27 T cell receptor beta chains were sequenced from one sample in a study of T cell repertoires in cytomegalovirus infection. TCRdb recomputed calls from the reads with MiXCR, one row per CDR3 protein. The sample lists around 230,000 distinct CDR3 sequences; around 6.6% were seen once. Sequences were obtained from PBMCs. Receptor source: a human donor in good health (CMV status not recorded). Some clones in this sample may be carry-over from other donors' samples.

There are many counts of this clonotype. V gene TRBV29-1 combines with J gene TRBJ2-3; maybe TRBD2 (5 bases). Germline CDR1 reads SQVTM; CDR2 reads ANQGSEA. The CDR3 has 13 residues. Trimming left V 0 bases short and J 5 bases short, with 9 bases between. The CDR3 is CSVEDRGRDTQYF. CDR3 DNA sequence: TGCAGCGTTGAAGATCGAGGGAGAGATACGCAGTATTTT.

This clonotype showed up many times. The chain uses TRBV7-2 and TRBJ2-7; maybe TRBD1 (5 bases). Germline V lookup: CDR1 SGHTA, CDR2 FQGNSA. V shed 0 bases and J shed 3 bases, with 9 bases lying between them. The CDR3 is 14 amino acids. The CDR3 coding sequence is TGTGCCAGCAGCTTAGCGGGGCAGATCTACGAGCAGTACTTC. The encoded protein is CASSLAGQIYEQYF.

This chain joins TRBV12-3 or TRBV12-4 and TRBJ2-3, with TRBD1 matching 7 bases. The V gene end was trimmed by 8 bases and the J gene end by 0 bases; junction bases not matched to a gene: 8. The CDR3 covers 15 residues. This CDR3 is CASGLRGQSTDTQYF. The CDR3 nucleotides read TGTGCCAGCGGATTGAGGGGGCAGAGCACAGATACGCAGTATTTT.

The chain combines TRBV5-1 with TRBJ2-1; D not certain. The V gene's germline CDR1 is SGHRS and CDR2 YFSETQ. The CDR3 length is 14 residues. Trimming shortened V by 9 bases and J by 5 bases, and 18 bases separated the two germline ends. The CDR3 DNA sequence: TGCGCCACCCAACCCACAGCAGGTAACAATGAGCAGTTCTTC. Translated: CATQPTAGNNEQFF.

This clonotype was counted ten times or more. This rearrangement joins TRBV20-1 to TRBJ1-1, with D perhaps TRBD1 (6 bases). This CDR3 has 13 amino acids. Germline V lookup: CDR1 DFQATT, CDR2 SNEGSKA (reference sequence). The V gene lost 6 bases and the J gene lost 1 base, with 12 bases spanning the gap. CDR3 sequence (DNA): TGCAGTGCCAAGCGGGGACAGAACACTGAAGCTTTCTTT. The encoded protein is CSAKRGQNTEAFF.

This clonotype was detected ten times or more. This chain uses TRBV25-1 with TRBJ2-2; 10 nucleotides align to TRBD1. The trim removed 5 bases at V and 1 base at J, leaving 4 bases unmatched. The length of the CDR3 is 16 residues. Germline assignment: CDR1 MGHDK and CDR2 SYGVNS. CDR3 sequence: CASSTDRGRNTGELFF. CDR3 DNA: TGTGCCAGCAGTACCGACAGGGGGCGGAACACCGGGGAGCTGTTTTTT.

This clonotype was picked up many times. The chain has TRBV12-3 or TRBV12-4 and TRBJ1-1; D remains ambiguous. This CDR3 has 13 residues. Trimming stripped 4 bases from V and 2 bases from J, with 8 bases between. The chain's CDR3 is CASSSYTNTEAFF. CDR3 sequence (DNA): TGTGCCAGCAGTTCTTACACCAACACTGAAGCTTTCTTT.

At least ten counts were recorded for this clonotype. This chain joins TRBV7-9 and TRBJ1-1; tentatively, D is TRBD1 (6 bases). This CDR3 has 15 amino acids. Germline CDR1 SEHNR, CDR2 FQNEAQ (reference sequence). V dropped 5 bases and J dropped 0 bases, with 13 bases sitting between them. The CDR3 region is CASSPRGSMNTEAFF. The CDR3 bases are TGTGCCAGCAGCCCCAGGGGATCCATGAACACTGAAGCTTTCTTT.

At least ten counts were recorded for this clonotype. The chain links TRBV7-2 to TRBJ1-5; D gene ambiguous. Germline CDR1 SGHTA, CDR2 FQGNSA. V lost 0 bases to trimming and J lost 6 bases, with 12 bases between them. CDR3 size: 15 residues. As DNA, the CDR3 is TGTGCCAGCAGCTTAGCACATTCCGGCAGTCAGCCCCAGCATTTT. The encoded protein is CASSLAHSGSQPQHF.

This clonotype was observed at least ten times. The gene calls are TRBV7-8 and TRBJ2-1; the match to TRBD2 covers 12 bases. The CDR3 is made up of 20 amino acids. Germline V CDR1 and CDR2: SGHVS, FQNEAQ. Unmatched junction bases numbered 9, after V lost 0 bases and J lost 0 bases. CDR3 nucleotide sequence: TGTGCCAGCAGCTTAGCGGCCCTAGCGGGGGGGCAAGGCTCCTACAATGAGCAGTTCTTC. Amino acid sequence: CASSLAALAGGQGSYNEQFF.

In this sample, this clonotype turned up many times. This chain joins TRBV5-4 and TRBJ2-1; D might be TRBD1 (5 bases). Germline CDR1 is SGHNT and CDR2 is YYREEE (reference sequence). V shed 2 bases and J shed 2 bases, with 11 bases lying between them. This CDR3 spans 15 amino acids. CDR3 nucleotides: TGTGCCAGCAGCTTTGAAGGACATACCTACAATGAGCAGTTCTTC. As protein: CASSFEGHTYNEQFF.

Many counts were recorded for this clonotype. The chain recombines TRBV7-9 with TRBJ1-2; D is undetermined. Trimming pared 5 bases from V and 7 bases from J, leaving 17 bases between. This CDR3 region has 14 residues. Per the germline V gene, CDR1 is SEHNR and CDR2 is FQNEAQ (reference sequence). This CDR3 reads CASSPITRIGGYTF. DNA of the CDR3: TGTGCCAGCAGCCCTATCACTCGTATCGGTGGCTACACCTTC.

This clonotype was counted many times. The chain recombines TRBV28 with TRBJ1-5; the D gene is possibly TRBD1 (5 bases). Germline CDR1 reads MDHEN; CDR2 reads SYDVKM. Trimming took off 0 bases at V and 3 bases at J, with 9 bases between the two ends. The CDR3 is 15 amino acids. The CDR3 loop reads CASSLWTANNQPQHF. CDR3 in DNA: TGTGCCAGCAGTTTATGGACAGCCAACAATCAGCCCCAGCATTTT.

This clonotype showed up many times. This chain connects TRBV7-2 to TRBJ1-6; D gene unclear. The CDR3 has 15 residues. Trimming took off 3 bases at V and 10 bases at J, with 16 bases between the two ends. CDR1 SGHTA and CDR2 FQGNSA come from the germline V gene. The CDR3 reads CASSLSRDRRSPLHF. The CDR3 nucleotides are TGTGCCAGCAGCTTGTCTCGGGATCGTCGATCACCCCTCCACTTT.

This clonotype ranks as medium-sized. The chain is built from TRBV7-2 and TRBJ1-2, with unresolved D. The CDR3 has 16 amino acids. From germline, CDR1 is SGHTA and CDR2 FQGNSA. V dropped 4 bases and J dropped 2 bases, with 17 bases sitting between them. CDR3 protein: CASSSPTGRINYGYTF. CDR3 sequence (DNA): TGTGCCAGCAGCTCACCAACCGGCCGTATAAACTATGGCTACACCTTC.

This clonotype was observed a few times. This chain uses TRBV7-9 with TRBJ1-2; D remains unclear. V gave up 3 bases and J gave up 8 bases, with 16 bases separating them. Germline CDR1 reads SEHNR; CDR2 reads FQNEAQ (reference sequence). The CDR3 is 14 amino acids. The CDR3 DNA sequence: TGTGCCAGCAGCTTCAGCGTCCCGACGGGAGGCTACACCTTC. As protein: CASSFSVPTGGYTF.

This clonotype has a count of ten or more. V gene TRBV5-6 combines with J gene TRBJ2-2; TRBD1 is a possible D gene (6 bases). Germline V gene data show CDR1 as SGHDT and CDR2 as YYEEEE. V gave up 4 bases and J gave up 1 base, with 8 bases separating them. The CDR3 has 14 residues. This chain's CDR3 is CASSRTENTGELFF. The CDR3 DNA sequence: TGTGCCAGCAGCCGGACAGAGAACACCGGGGAGCTGTTTTTT.

In the case of this clonotype: The junction departs from the called germline gene at one end, perhaps through a read error. V usage is TRBV7-2 and J usage is TRBJ1-4; 8 nucleotides align to TRBD1. The CDR3 sequence is 14 residues long. CDR1 SGHTA and CDR2 FQGNSA come from the germline V gene. The CDR3: CASSAGQGRKKLFF. The CDR3 DNA reads TGTGCCAGCAGCGCCGGACAGGGACGTAAAAAGCTGTTTTTT.

This clonotype appeared many times. This sequence joins TRBV4-1 and TRBJ2-7, with 7 bases that match TRBD1. With V trimmed by 0 bases and J by 4 bases, 9 bases remained unmatched. Per the germline V gene, CDR1 is MGHRA and CDR2 is YSYEKL. The length of the CDR3 is 16 residues. CDR3 bases: TGCGCCAGCAGCCAAGATCGGGACAGCTCAGATTACGAGCAGTACTTC. Translating it yields CASSQDRDSSDYEQYF.

This clonotype appeared many times. The V gene is TRBV4-3, the J gene TRBJ2-7; D uncertain. CDR3 length: 13 residues. V shed 4 bases and J shed 0 bases, with 7 bases lying between them. Germline loops: CDR1 LGHNA, CDR2 YSLEER. The CDR3 DNA reads TGCGCCAGCAGCCGAGACACCTCCTACGAGCAGTACTTC. Translation: CASSRDTSYEQYF.

This clonotype has ten or more counts. The V call is TRBV5-1, the J call TRBJ2-7; 7 bases align to TRBD1. V was pared by 6 bases and J by 2 bases, with 2 bases of the junction left unmatched. Germline lookup yields CDR1 SGHRS and CDR2 YFSETQ. The CDR3 contains 12 residues. In DNA, the CDR3 is TGCGCCAGCACCGGGACAGCCTACGAGCAGTACTTC. It codes for CASTGTAYEQYF.

This clonotype was seen a handful of times. The J gene is TRBJ2-1, the V gene TRBV5-1; 10 bases are shared with TRBD1. J lost 3 bases, V lost 0 bases, and 3 bases had no gene match. CDR1 is SGHRS, CDR2 YFSETQ, per germline. The CDR3 spans 16 residues. In DNA, the CDR3 is TGCGCCAGCAGCTTGGTGGACAGGGGGAGCTACAATGAGCAGTTCTTC. Translating it yields CASSLVDRGSYNEQFF.

This clonotype was recorded many times. V gene TRBV11-2 combines with J gene TRBJ2-5; TRBD1 matches 9 bases. Germline V gene sequence: CDR1 SGHAT, CDR2 FQNNGV. Trimming cost V 1 base and J 7 bases; bases outside gene matches: 7. This CDR3 spans 15 amino acids. CDR3 DNA sequence: TGTGCCAGCAGCTTAGGGGACAGGGCCAGTGGGACCCAGTACTTC. Translation gives CASSLGDRASGTQYF.

This clonotype was seen ten or more times. The chain carries TRBV7-2 and TRBJ1-4; the D is unclear. V was trimmed by 5 bases and J by 0 bases, leaving 13 bases between them. The germline CDR1 and CDR2 sequences are SGHTA and FQGNSA. The CDR3 is 16 amino acids. CDR3 amino acids: CASSVRAGATNEKLFF. The CDR3 nucleotides are TGTGCCAGCAGCGTCCGGGCAGGCGCAACTAATGAAAAACTGTTTTTT.

Ten or more counts support this clonotype. J is TRBJ2-1 and V is TRBV19, with D possibly being TRBD1 or TRBD2 (5 bases each). This CDR3 has 14 residues. Germline lookup yields CDR1 LNHDA and CDR2 SQIVND (reference sequence). V was trimmed by 10 bases and J by 9 bases, leaving 22 bases between them. The CDR3 sequence: CATAGSIGRGEQFF. The CDR3 bases are TGTGCCACCGCAGGGAGTATTGGCCGAGGTGAGCAGTTCTTC.

This clonotype was counted many times. The chain uses TRBV28 and TRBJ1-2; D gene ambiguous. Germline assignment: CDR1 MDHEN and CDR2 SYDVKM. V gave up 4 bases and J gave up 5 bases, with 14 bases separating them. The CDR3 runs to 14 residues. This CDR3 is CASSSMDGFYGYTF. The CDR3 DNA is TGTGCCAGCAGTTCGATGGACGGTTTTTATGGCTACACCTTC.

The sample holds many counts of this clonotype. The CDR3 DNA is TGTGCCAGCAGGCGTACAGGGGTAGGGGAGCAGTTCTTC. Translation: CASRRTGVGEQFF. This sequence joins TRBV7-8 and TRBJ2-1, with 7 positions matching TRBD1. J lost 10 bases, V lost 6 bases, and 9 bases had no gene match. The CDR3 contains 13 residues. Germline assignment: CDR1 SGHVS and CDR2 FQNEAQ.